These T cell receptor beta chains were read from a single sample in a study of PD-L1 blockade in urothelial cancer. Assay: immunoSEQ multiplex PCR; the TCRdb copy retains only in-frame clones and omits some. The sample includes under 100,000 clones, roughly 87% of them seen just once. The sequenced sample was PBMCs, obtained around atezolizumab (anti-PD-L1) treatment. Receptor source: a man in his 70s with urothelial cancer. CDR3s include the opening cysteine and the closing phenylalanine or tryptophan. The D gene is left open where the match is weak. Clone sizes are given selectively: once, few, many, or a class where the clone is expanded.

d_gene,v_gene,j_gene,abundance,CDR3nt,CDR3aa
NA,TRBV19,TRBJ1-5,NA,TGTGCCAGCTCCGGGTCTATGGGAGGTCAGCCCCAGCATTTT,CASSGSMGGQPQHF
NA,TRBV7-8,TRBJ1-1,NA,TGTGCCAGCAGCTTAACATTGAACACTGAAGCTTTCTTT,CASSLTLNTEAFF
NA,TRBV6-5,TRBJ2-7,few,TGTGCCAGCCGGACAGCATACGAGCAGTACTTC,CASRTAYEQYF
TRBD2,TRBV19,TRBJ2-5,NA,TGTGCCAGTAGCCCGGGGGGTCAAGAGACCCAGTACTTC,CASSPGGQETQYF
NA,TRBV29-1,TRBJ2-3,NA,TGCAGCGTCGGACAGCAGGGAGTTGCTACAGATACGCAGTATTTT,CSVGQQGVATDTQYF
TRBD2,TRBV5-6,TRBJ2-1,few,TGTGCCAGCAGCTTTCGGCTAGCGGGGGAGAATGAGCAGTTCTTC,CASSFRLAGENEQFF
NA,TRBV4-2,TRBJ2-3,NA,TGTGCCAGCAGCCAAGTCGCCGGGGAGGATACGCAGTATTTT,CASSQVAGEDTQYF
NA,TRBV9,TRBJ1-3,NA,TGTGCCAGCAGCTCAGGGGTTGGCACCATATATTTT,CASSSGVGTIYF
TRBD1,TRBV5-8,TRBJ1-4,once,TGTGCCAGCAGCTCGGACAGGGTAGATCGTGAAAAACTGTTTTTT,CASSSDRVDREKLFF
NA,TRBV5-4,TRBJ1-2,NA,TGTGCCAGCAGCCCCCTCAATAGGGGCGACTATGGCTACACCTTC,CASSPLNRGDYGYTF
TRBD1,TRBV11-2,TRBJ1-4,once,TGTGCCAGCAGCTTCAGGGGGCTAACAGCTAATGAAAAACTGTTTTTT,CASSFRGLTANEKLFF
NA,TRBV18,TRBJ2-5,NA,TGTGCCAGCTCAAAAGCCCCGAGGGAGGAGACCCAGTACTTC,CASSKAPREETQYF
TRBD2,TRBV27,TRBJ2-1,NA,TGTGCCAGCAGTCAGACTAGCGCCAGATACAATGAGCAGTTCTTC,CASSQTSARYNEQFF
NA,TRBV2,TRBJ2-1,NA,TGTGCCAGCATGAGGGACTACAATGAGCAGTTCTTC,CASMRDYNEQFF
NA,TRBV9,TRBJ2-2,NA,TGTGCCAGCAGCGCCGGGGGAGGAGCGAACACCGGGGAGCTGTTTTTT,CASSAGGGANTGELFF
NA,TRBV5-1,TRBJ2-3,few,TGCGCCAGCAGCTTGATCACAAGCACAGATACGCAGTATTTT,CASSLITSTDTQYF
NA,TRBV7-7,TRBJ2-3,NA,TGTGCTAGCAGTCTGGGGCGGTCCACAGATACGCAGTATTTT,CASSLGRSTDTQYF
NA,TRBV5-6,TRBJ2-3,NA,TGTGCCGCCTTCCAGGCGGGGCGCACAGATACGCAGTATTTT,CAAFQAGRTDTQYF
TRBD2,TRBV5-4,TRBJ2-2,once,TGTGCCAGCAGCTCGGGACTAGCGGGAGGGCTGGGGGAGCTGTTTTTT,CASSSGLAGGLGELFF
NA,TRBV7-2,TRBJ2-2,NA,TGTGCCAGCAGCCCACAACCTAGCACCGGGGAGCTGTTTTTT,CASSPQPSTGELFF
NA,TRBV4-3,TRBJ2-7,NA,TGCGCCAGCAGCCAAGAACCAGGTATCTCCTACGAGCAGTACTTC,CASSQEPGISYEQYF
TRBD1,TRBV19,TRBJ2-1,NA,TGTGCCAGTCGAAGGGGACAGGGGGGCAATGAGCAGTTCTTC,CASRRGQGGNEQFF
TRBD1,TRBV28,TRBJ2-3,NA,TGTGCCAGCAGAGGGACAGGGAGCGATACGCAGTATTTT,CASRGTGSDTQYF
TRBD2,TRBV5-1,TRBJ2-1,NA,TGCGCCAGCAGCCTAGGACTAGCGGGGGTCAATGAGCAGTTCTTC,CASSLGLAGVNEQFF
NA,TRBV9,TRBJ2-1,NA,TGTGCCAGCAGCGCGACTAACTACAATGAGCAGTTCTTC,CASSATNYNEQFF
TRBD1,TRBV18,TRBJ1-1,NA,TGTGCCAGCTCACCGGGACAGATGAACACTGAAGCTTTCTTT,CASSPGQMNTEAFF
TRBD2,TRBV30,TRBJ2-7,NA,TGTGCCTGGTCGTGGGCGGGAGGGCTGGTTGGCGAGCAGTACTTC,CAWSWAGGLVGEQYF
NA,TRBV18,TRBJ2-3,NA,TGTGCCAGCTCACCAACAGAGTATACGCAGTATTTT,CASSPTEYTQYF
NA,TRBV2,TRBJ2-3,NA,TGTGCCAGCAGTAAGAACCAGGGAATAGATACGCAGTATTTT,CASSKNQGIDTQYF
NA,TRBV30,TRBJ1-2,NA,TGTGCCTGGTCTCTAGTCGATGGCTACACCTTC,CAWSLVDGYTF
NA,TRBV7-9,TRBJ2-5,once,TGTGCCAGCAGTGTTGTAGGGGCCCAAGAGACCCAGTACTTC,CASSVVGAQETQYF
NA,TRBV5-8,TRBJ1-4,NA,TGTGCCAGCAGCTTGGTAAAATCTCGTGAAAAACTGTTTTTT,CASSLVKSREKLFF
NA,TRBV12-2,TRBJ2-7,NA,TGTGCAAGTCGCTTAAGAGAGACACCCCTCGAGCAGTACTTC,CASRLRETPLEQYF
NA,TRBV25-1,TRBJ2-5,NA,TGTGCCAGCGGGACACGGGGTATAGAGACCCAGTACTTC,CASGTRGIETQYF
TRBD2,TRBV5-6,TRBJ2-1,NA,TGTGCCAGCAGCCGGGAGGGGTTTTTCTCCTACAATGAGCAGTTCTTC,CASSREGFFSYNEQFF
TRBD2,TRBV7-9,TRBJ2-1,NA,TGTGCCAGCAGCTTAGGGGCTAGCGGGAGCCATGAGCAGTTCTTC,CASSLGASGSHEQFF
TRBD1,TRBV5-1,TRBJ2-2,NA,TGCGCCAGCAGCGGGACAGGGGTGGACACCGGGGAGCTGTTTTTT,CASSGTGVDTGELFF
NA,TRBV25-1,TRBJ1-2,NA,TGTGCCAGCAGTGATCCGGGAAGCACGAAGGGCTACACCTTC,CASSDPGSTKGYTF